The 20 T cell receptor beta chains below all came from one sample that was sequenced in a study of shared clonotypes between healthy human individuals. Some clones are missing from TCRdb's copy, which holds only in-frame ones; the method was immunoSEQ multiplex PCR. The sample yields over a million clones, 65% to 75% seen once. Input material: memory CD4+ T cells sorted from blood. Specified subset: CD45RA-negative fraction. These TCRs come from a man younger than 30 in good health.

The chain carries TRBV29-1 and TRBJ2-4, with 9 bases matching TRBD2. The CDR3 contains 14 residues. Looked up from germline, CDR1 is SQVTM and CDR2 is ANQGSEA. The junction had 9 bases not matched to a gene; V was cut back by 4 bases and J by 8 bases. CDR3 protein: CSVGAGGPSDIQYF. In DNA, the CDR3 is TGCAGCGTTGGGGCGGGAGGGCCGTCAGACATTCAGTACTTC.

The chain uses TRBV7-9 and TRBJ1-6; 9 bases agree with TRBD1. Germline CDR1 reads SEHNR; CDR2 reads FQNEAQ (reference sequence). The CDR3 has 14 residues. The junction had 6 bases not matched to a gene; V was cut back by 5 bases and J by 10 bases. The chain's CDR3 is CASSPGQGRSPLHF. CDR3 sequence (DNA): TGTGCCAGCAGCCCGGGACAGGGCCGGTCACCCCTCCACTTT.

The chain is built from TRBV7-8 and TRBJ2-1, with TRBD1 as a possible D gene (7 bases). Trimming removed 3 bases from V and 4 bases from J, with 16 bases in between. Germline loops: CDR1 SGHVS, CDR2 FQNEAQ. The CDR3 spans 16 residues. Written as DNA, the CDR3 is TGTGCCAGCAGCTTGACCGCGGGACAGTCGTACAATGAGCAGTTCTTC. Translated: CASSLTAGQSYNEQFF.

This clone was observed a handful of times. This rearrangement joins TRBV6-6 to TRBJ1-5, with 8 bases identical to TRBD1. The CDR3 covers 14 residues. V lost 5 bases, J lost 4 bases, and 4 bases stayed unmatched. Germline V gene lookup returns CDR1 MNHNY and CDR2 SVGAGI (reference sequence). CDR3 bases: TGTGCCAGCAGTCCACAGGGGGTGAATCAGCCCCAGCATTTT. This sequence encodes CASSPQGVNQPQHF.

The chain is built from TRBV7-9 and TRBJ1-6, with D perhaps TRBD1 (5 bases). The CDR3 totals 15 residues. The germline V gene encodes CDR1 SEHNR and CDR2 FQNEAQ (reference sequence). Trimming removed 5 bases from V and 6 bases from J, with 14 bases in between. CDR3 nucleotide sequence: TGTGCCAGCAGCCGGGGGGGAACTGGTAATTCACCCCTCCACTTT. This gives the protein CASSRGGTGNSPLHF.

This clone was seen a few times. V gene TRBV25-1 combines with J gene TRBJ1-2; D is undetermined. The germline V gene encodes CDR1 MGHDK and CDR2 SYGVNS. The CDR3 is made up of 14 amino acids. V lost 2 bases, J lost 4 bases, and 11 bases lay in between. As DNA, the CDR3 is TGTGCCAGCAGTGAAGTAGGGAGCTTCTATGGCTACACCTTC. Residues: CASSEVGSFYGYTF.

The chain couples TRBV10-1 to TRBJ1-1; unclear D gene. The V end lost 0 bases, the J end lost 6 bases, and 14 bases lay between the germline ends. CDR1 and CDR2 from the germline V gene are WNHNN and SYGVQD (reference sequence). The CDR3 spans 15 residues. The CDR3 protein is CASSESRGSPSEAFF. CDR3 DNA sequence: TGCGCCAGCAGTGAGTCTAGAGGGTCGCCTTCTGAAGCTTTCTTT.

The gene calls are TRBV10-3 and TRBJ2-2; maybe TRBD1 (6 bases). The CDR3 runs 15 residues. Germline lookup yields CDR1 ENHRY and CDR2 SYGVKD. The V and J ends lost 2 bases and 4 bases respectively, with 11 bases between them. The CDR3 loop reads CAISEQGMFTGELFF. As DNA, the CDR3 is TGTGCCATCAGTGAGCAGGGGATGTTCACCGGGGAGCTGTTTTTT.

The rearrangement joins TRBV28 to TRBJ2-3; the match to TRBD2 covers 9 bases. Germline CDR1 reads MDHEN; CDR2 reads SYDVKM. The V gene end was trimmed by 4 bases and the J gene end by 4 bases; junction bases not matched to a gene: 3. This CDR3 spans 14 amino acids. CDR3 DNA sequence: TGTGCCAGCAGTTCAAGCGGGGGGCCAGATACGCAGTATTTT. It translates to CASSSSGGPDTQYF.

This clone appeared once. The V call is TRBV18, the J call TRBJ1-4; 10 bases map to TRBD1. The trim removed 3 bases at V and 0 bases at J, leaving 10 bases unmatched. The CDR3 extends over 19 amino acids. Germline V lookup: CDR1 KGHSH, CDR2 LQKENI. This CDR3 reads CASSPRGTGDLATNEKLFF. The CDR3, as DNA: TGTGCCAGCTCACCCCGAGGGACAGGGGACTTGGCAACTAATGAAAAACTGTTTTTT.

This clone was picked up a small number of times. The V gene is TRBV7-8, the J gene TRBJ2-2; 9 bases align to TRBD2. Germline V gives CDR1 SGHVS, CDR2 FQNEAQ. Unmatched junction bases numbered 8, after V lost 0 bases and J lost 6 bases. The CDR3 sequence is 17 residues long. This CDR3 is CASSLAPLAGRAGELFF. The CDR3 DNA reads as TGTGCCAGCAGCTTAGCTCCCCTAGCGGGAAGGGCCGGGGAGCTGTTTTTT.

This chain connects TRBV18 to TRBJ1-1; no clear D gene. This CDR3 is 12 amino acids long. V lost 3 bases to trimming and J lost 7 bases, with 9 bases between them. Germline loops: CDR1 KGHSH, CDR2 LQKENI. The CDR3 DNA sequence: TGTGCCAGCTCACCGAGCGGGGTTGAAGCTTTCTTT. Protein: CASSPSGVEAFF. Using reference TRBV18 and TRBJ1-1 for the parts outside the CDR3, the full variable domain is NAGVMQNPRHLVRRRGQEARLRCSPMKGHSHVYWYRQLPEEGLKFMVYLQKENIIDESGMPKERFSAEFPKEGPSILRIQQVVRGDSAAYFCASSPSGVEAFFGQGTRLTVV.

To note about this clone: This likely reflects a read error, since a far larger clone is one base away. This chain uses TRBV6-1 with TRBJ2-7; no firm D call. CDR3 size: 14 residues. Germline loops: CDR1 MNHNS, CDR2 SASEGT. The V end was cut by 7 bases, the J end by 6 bases, with 19 bases between. The CDR3 nucleotides are TGTGCCAGCACCCCGGGTGGACCTCGCCGCGAGCAGTACTTC. Its protein is CASTPGGPRREQYF.

The chain couples TRBV28 to TRBJ1-2; D not resolved. The CDR3 length is 17 residues. The germline CDR1 and CDR2 sequences are MDHEN and SYDVKM. V was pared by 6 bases and J by 2 bases, with 22 bases between. The CDR3, as DNA: TGTGCCAGCAGCCTCCGGGCGGGAAAGGCCGGGAACTATGGCTACACCTTC. Translating gives CASSLRAGKAGNYGYTF.

V usage is TRBV30 and J usage is TRBJ2-5; 7 nucleotides match TRBD2. The CDR3 has 13 residues. Germline V gene sequence: CDR1 GTSNPN, CDR2 SVGIG (reference sequence). V lost 4 bases, J lost 7 bases, and 9 bases stayed unmatched. CDR3 sequence: CAWKFAGVGTQYF. The CDR3 coding sequence is TGTGCCTGGAAGTTCGCGGGAGTGGGGACCCAGTACTTC.

This clone was observed a handful of times. The chain combines TRBV2 with TRBJ1-5, with D unclear. V was trimmed by 3 bases and J by 3 bases, leaving 6 bases between them. The length of the CDR3 is 13 residues. CDR1 is SNHLY and CDR2 is FYNNEI in the germline V gene. The CDR3 sequence: CASSELNNQPQHF. The CDR3 region has the DNA TGTGCCAGCAGTGAGCTTAACAATCAGCCCCAGCATTTT.

The table lists this clone with a count of one. One end of the junction does not line up with germline, which may come from a read error. V is TRBV29-1 and J is TRBJ2-2; TRBD2 matches 13 bases. CDR3 length equals 17 residues. Germline CDR1 and CDR2: SQVTM and ANQGSEA. This chain's CDR3 is CSVPGTSGAMNTEELFF. The CDR3, as DNA: TGCAGCGTTCCCGGGACTAGCGGGGCGATGAACACCGAGGAGCTGTTTTTT.

The rearrangement uses TRBV11-2 and TRBJ2-7, with D possibly called TRBD1 or TRBD2 (5 bases each). V lost 0 bases and J 0 bases, leaving 9 bases between the germline ends. CDR1 is SGHAT, CDR2 FQNNGV, per germline. The CDR3 has 15 amino acids. The CDR3 DNA reads as TGTGCCAGCAGCTTAGACTGGGGGAGCTCCTACGAGCAGTACTTC. Translating gives CASSLDWGSSYEQYF.

This clone was seen once. This sequence joins TRBV30 and TRBJ2-5; D uncertain. The tail of the sequence fits TRBJ2-7 better, so the J call may be wrong. Germline V lookup: CDR1 GTSNPN, CDR2 SVGIG (reference sequence). The CDR3 is 13 residues long. CDR3 amino acids: CAWRPHGIYEQYF. The DNA of the CDR3 is TGTGCCTGGAGACCCCATGGTATCTACGAGCAGTACTTC.

The chain combines TRBV27 with TRBJ2-7; 7 bases agree with TRBD2. CDR3 size: 14 residues. Germline values: CDR1 MNHEY, CDR2 SMNVEV (reference sequence). With V trimmed by 5 bases and J by 0 bases, 4 bases remained unmatched. The CDR3 reads CASSTSGNSYEQYF. CDR3 DNA sequence: TGTGCCAGCAGTACCAGCGGGAACTCCTACGAGCAGTACTTC.